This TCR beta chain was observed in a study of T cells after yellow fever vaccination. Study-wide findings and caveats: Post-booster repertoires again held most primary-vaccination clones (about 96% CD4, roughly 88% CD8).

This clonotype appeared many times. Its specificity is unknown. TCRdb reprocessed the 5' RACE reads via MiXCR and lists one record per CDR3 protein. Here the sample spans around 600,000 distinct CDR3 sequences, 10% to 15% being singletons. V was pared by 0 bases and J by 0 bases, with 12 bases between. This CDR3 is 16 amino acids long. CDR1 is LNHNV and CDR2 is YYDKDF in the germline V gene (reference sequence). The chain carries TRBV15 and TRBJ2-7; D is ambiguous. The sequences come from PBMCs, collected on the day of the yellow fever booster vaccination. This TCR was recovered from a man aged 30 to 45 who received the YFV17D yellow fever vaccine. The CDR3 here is CATSRDGSDFSYEQYF. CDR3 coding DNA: TGTGCCACCAGCAGAGACGGAAGCGACTTCTCCTACGAGCAGTACTTC.